The present TCR beta chain was sequenced within a study of identical twins. The study's findings and limits: Interpretation of the results relied on cross-sectional statistical analysis and not on following the same donors. Models, which agreed with sharing between unrelated individuals, nonetheless underestimated the out-of-frame TCR alpha sharing seen in monozygotic twins.

Germline V gene data show CDR1 as SNHLY and CDR2 as FYNNEI. Trimming cost V 10 bases and J 2 bases, with 15 bases left between them. This CDR3 comprises 13 residues. TCRdb reprocessed the 5' RACE reads via MiXCR and lists one record per CDR3 protein. The table has 600,000 to 700,000 distinct CDR3 sequences, approximately 22% seen once. Comments on this clonotype: Its antigen is unknown.

The same sample was also studied in work on T cells expressing NK-cell markers. That paper states: NKG2C+ dominant clonotypes from over 5 donors made up about 1.0-8% of CD8+ T cells.

Sequencing was carried out using PBMCs. The gene calls are TRBV2 and TRBJ2-7; possibly TRBD1 for D (6 bases). This receptor was identified in a woman younger than 30 in good health. In nucleotides, the CDR3 is TGTGCCATACAGAGACAGGCACCCTACGAGCAGTACTTC. Protein product: CAIQRQAPYEQYF.